Below, 3 T cell receptor beta chains from the same sample are listed, as sequenced in a study of T cells in Graves' hyperthyroidism and ophthalmopathy. Amplified regions were TCR beta CDR3 sequences from RNA transcripts. HTBI primers were employed in a first-round RT-PCR of the TCR CDR3. MiXCR was run by TCRdb on the multiplex PCR reads, yielding one entry per CDR3 protein. The data contain under 450,000 distinct CDR3 sequences, roughly 14% of them singletons. The sample consisted of blood. The receptors were gathered from a man between 25 and 39 years old with Graves' hyperthyroidism that later progressed to Graves' ophthalmopathy.

This clonotype showed up many times. This chain connects TRBV5-8 to TRBJ1-5, with D possibly matching TRBD1 (6 bases). Trimming pared 2 bases from V and 9 bases from J, leaving 12 bases between. Germline CDR1 and CDR2: SGHTS and YDEGEE. The CDR3 spans 13 residues. DNA of the CDR3: TGTGCCAGCAGCTTACAGGGATGGAGGCCCCAGCATTTT. It translates to CASSLQGWRPQHF.

This clonotype came up many times. This chain uses TRBV18 with TRBJ1-4; a weak D match, TRBD1 (5 bases). Trimming took 1 base from V and 8 from J, leaving 11 bases between them. The CDR3 runs 14 residues. Germline V gene lookup returns CDR1 KGHSH and CDR2 LQKENI. DNA for the CDR3: TGTGCCAGCTCACCACGACAGTCCCGGGAAAAACTGTTTTTT. Its translation is CASSPRQSREKLFF.

J is TRBJ2-5 and V is TRBV20-1; D is ambiguous. Between the trimmed V and J ends, which lost 4 bases and 3 bases, there was a span of 12 bases. The CDR3 length is 13 residues. Germline V gene sequence: CDR1 DFQATT, CDR2 SNEGSKA (reference sequence). As DNA, the CDR3 is TGCAGTGCTACATCACTGGTAAAAGAGACCCAGTACTTC. This codes for CSATSLVKETQYF.